At least ten counts were recorded for the clone carrying this T cell receptor (beta chain). This record belongs to a study of low-dose radiotherapy and immunotherapy resistance in tumors. As for the study in general: A dose of 0.5 Gy per fraction was delivered to Cohort 1 every 2 weeks, for a total of 6.5 Gy.

Time point given: before trial treatment. CDR1 is MDHEN and CDR2 is SYDVKM in the germline V gene. J was trimmed by 15 bases and V by 1 base; bases with no gene match: 5. The CDR3 covers 12 residues. Covering alpha and beta chains, TRAV- and TRBV-specific primers were used for the first-strand cDNA. Amplification, which lasted around 21 PCR cycles, used a constant-region primer and V-primer adapter to amplify TCRs. TCRdb itself ran the reads through MiXCR, one entry per CDR3 protein. The data contain approximately 90,000 distinct CDR3 sequences, 8% to 10% of them singletons. The sequence was obtained from a male donor with prostate cancer. Material: PBMCs, obtained before treatment. This chain uses TRBV28 with TRBJ2-1, with 8 bases aligning to TRBD2. The CDR3 is CASSLSLAGGFF. The CDR3 DNA reads TGTGCCAGCAGTTTATCGCTAGCGGGCGGGTTCTTC.